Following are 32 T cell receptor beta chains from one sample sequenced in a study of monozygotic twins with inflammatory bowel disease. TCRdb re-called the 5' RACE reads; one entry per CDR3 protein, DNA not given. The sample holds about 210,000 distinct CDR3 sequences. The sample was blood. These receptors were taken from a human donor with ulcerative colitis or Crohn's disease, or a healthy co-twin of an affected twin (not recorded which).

CDR3 sequence: CASSRSTGRNTGELFF. This chain links TRBV13 with TRBJ2-2; as DNA is missing, the TRBD1 call by TCRdb cannot be tested. There are 16 residues in the CDR3. Germline V CDR1 and CDR2: PRHDT, FYEKMQ (reference sequence). The whole variable domain, remainder taken from reference TRBV13 and TRBJ2-2, is AAGVIQSPRHLIKEKRETATLKCYPIPRHDTVYWYQQGPGQDPQFLISFYEKMQSDKGSIPDRFSAQQFSDYHSELNMSSLELGDSALYFCASSRSTGRNTGELFFGEGSRLTVL.

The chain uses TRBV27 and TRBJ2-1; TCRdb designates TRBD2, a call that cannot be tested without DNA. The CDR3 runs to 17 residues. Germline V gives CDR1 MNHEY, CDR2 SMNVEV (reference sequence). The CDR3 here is CASSLRLLRGGYNEQFF.

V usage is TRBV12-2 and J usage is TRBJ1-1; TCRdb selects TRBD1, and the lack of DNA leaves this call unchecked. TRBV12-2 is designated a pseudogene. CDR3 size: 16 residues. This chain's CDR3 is CASRSGTDNKGWEAFF.

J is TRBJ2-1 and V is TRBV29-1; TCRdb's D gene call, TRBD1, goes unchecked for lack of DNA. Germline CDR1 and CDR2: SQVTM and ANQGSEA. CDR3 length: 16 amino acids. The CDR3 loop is CSVDPDSPRSYNEQFF.

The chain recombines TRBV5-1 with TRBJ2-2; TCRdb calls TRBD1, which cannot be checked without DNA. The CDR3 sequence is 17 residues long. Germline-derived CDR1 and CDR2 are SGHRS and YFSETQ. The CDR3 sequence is CASSSQGQGDLTGELFF. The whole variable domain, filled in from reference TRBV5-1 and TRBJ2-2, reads KAGVTQTPRYLIKTRGQQVTLSCSPISGHRSVSWYQQTPGQGLQFLFEYFSETQRNKGNFPGRFSGRQFSNSRSEMNVSTLELGDSALYLCASSSQGQGDLTGELFFGEGSRLTVL.

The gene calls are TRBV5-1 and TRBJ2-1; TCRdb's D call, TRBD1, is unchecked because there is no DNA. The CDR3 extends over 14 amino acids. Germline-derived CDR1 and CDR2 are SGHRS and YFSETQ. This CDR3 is CASSANGGDYEQFF.

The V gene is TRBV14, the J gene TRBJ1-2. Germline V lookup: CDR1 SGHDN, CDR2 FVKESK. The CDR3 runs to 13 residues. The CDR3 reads CASSQYQANGYTF.

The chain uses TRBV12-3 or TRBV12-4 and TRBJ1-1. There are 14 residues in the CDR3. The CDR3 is CASSLGDKNTEAFF.

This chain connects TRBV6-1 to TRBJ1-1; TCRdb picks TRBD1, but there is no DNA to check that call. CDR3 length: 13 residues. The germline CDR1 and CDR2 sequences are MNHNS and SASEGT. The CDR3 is CASNEGTGRGAFF.

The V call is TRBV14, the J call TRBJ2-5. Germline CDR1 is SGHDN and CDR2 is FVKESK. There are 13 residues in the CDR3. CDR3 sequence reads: CASSLAATGTQYF.

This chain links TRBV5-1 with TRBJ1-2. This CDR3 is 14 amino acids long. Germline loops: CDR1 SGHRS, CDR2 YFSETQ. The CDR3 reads CASSLAFNNYGYTF.

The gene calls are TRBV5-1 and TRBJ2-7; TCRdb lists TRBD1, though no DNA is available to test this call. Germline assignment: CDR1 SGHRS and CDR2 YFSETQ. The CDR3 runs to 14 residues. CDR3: CASSYRDTFYEQYF.

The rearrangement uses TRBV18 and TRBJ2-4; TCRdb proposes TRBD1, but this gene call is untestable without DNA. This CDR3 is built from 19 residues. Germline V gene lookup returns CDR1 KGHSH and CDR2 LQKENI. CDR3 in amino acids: CASSPPYAGQQLAKNIQYF.

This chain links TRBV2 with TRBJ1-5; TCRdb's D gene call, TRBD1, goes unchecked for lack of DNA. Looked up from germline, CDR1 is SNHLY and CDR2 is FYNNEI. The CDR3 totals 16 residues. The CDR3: CASSDWTGKVNQPQHF.

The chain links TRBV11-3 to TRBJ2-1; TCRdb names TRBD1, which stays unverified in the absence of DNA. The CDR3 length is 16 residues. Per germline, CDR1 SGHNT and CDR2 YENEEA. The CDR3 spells CASSARDRRHYNEQFF.

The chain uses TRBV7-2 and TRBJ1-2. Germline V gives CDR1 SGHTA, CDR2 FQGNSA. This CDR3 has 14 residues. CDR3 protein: CASSLALENHGYTF.

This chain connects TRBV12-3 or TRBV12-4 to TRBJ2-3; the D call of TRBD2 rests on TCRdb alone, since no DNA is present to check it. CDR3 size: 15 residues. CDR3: CASSFNSGGANTQYF.

This CDR3 is CASSLAKTVNYGYTF. The V gene is TRBV12-3 or TRBV12-4, the J gene TRBJ1-2. The CDR3 totals 15 residues.

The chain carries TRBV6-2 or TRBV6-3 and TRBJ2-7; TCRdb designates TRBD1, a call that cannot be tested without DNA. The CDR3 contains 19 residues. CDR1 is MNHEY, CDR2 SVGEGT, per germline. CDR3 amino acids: CASIPGGQNPSYQVYEQYF.

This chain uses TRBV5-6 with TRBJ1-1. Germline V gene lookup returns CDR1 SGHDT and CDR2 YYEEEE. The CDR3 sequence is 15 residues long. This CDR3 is CASSSETLIYTEAFF.

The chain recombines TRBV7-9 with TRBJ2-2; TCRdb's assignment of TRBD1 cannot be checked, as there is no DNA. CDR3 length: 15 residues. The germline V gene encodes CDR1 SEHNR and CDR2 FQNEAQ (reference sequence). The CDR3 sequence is CASSFTGGNTGELFF.

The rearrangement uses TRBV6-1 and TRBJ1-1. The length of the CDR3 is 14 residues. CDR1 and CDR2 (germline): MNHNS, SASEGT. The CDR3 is CASSDQSRRVEAFF.

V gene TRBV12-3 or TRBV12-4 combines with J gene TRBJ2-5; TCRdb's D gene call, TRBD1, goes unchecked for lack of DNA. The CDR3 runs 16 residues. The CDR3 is CASSSLEGVWRETQYF.

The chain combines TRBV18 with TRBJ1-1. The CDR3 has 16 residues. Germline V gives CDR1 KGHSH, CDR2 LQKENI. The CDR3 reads CASSPREVLLNTEAFF. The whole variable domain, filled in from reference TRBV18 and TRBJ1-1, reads NAGVMQNPRHLVRRRGQEARLRCSPMKGHSHVYWYRQLPEEGLKFMVYLQKENIIDESGMPKERFSAEFPKEGPSILRIQQVVRGDSAAYFCASSPREVLLNTEAFFGQGTRLTVV.

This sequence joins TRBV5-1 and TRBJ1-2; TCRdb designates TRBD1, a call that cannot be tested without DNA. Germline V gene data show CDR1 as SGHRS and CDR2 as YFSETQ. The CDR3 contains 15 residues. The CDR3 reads CASSTGADKNYGYTF.

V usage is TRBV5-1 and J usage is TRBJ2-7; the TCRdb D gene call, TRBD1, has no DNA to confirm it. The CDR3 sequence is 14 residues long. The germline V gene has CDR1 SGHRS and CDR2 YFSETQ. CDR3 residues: CASSRGTGEMGQYF.

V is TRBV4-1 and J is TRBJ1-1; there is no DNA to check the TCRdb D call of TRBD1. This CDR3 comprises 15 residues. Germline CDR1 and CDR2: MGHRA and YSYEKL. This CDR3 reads CASSQPRDRGTEAFF.

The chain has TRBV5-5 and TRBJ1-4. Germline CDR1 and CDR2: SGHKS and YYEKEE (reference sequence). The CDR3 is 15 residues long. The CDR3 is CASSEPTAEGEKLFF.

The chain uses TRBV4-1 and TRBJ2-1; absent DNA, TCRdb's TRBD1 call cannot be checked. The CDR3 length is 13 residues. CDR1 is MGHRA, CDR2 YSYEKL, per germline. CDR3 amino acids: CASSHAPSYEQFF.

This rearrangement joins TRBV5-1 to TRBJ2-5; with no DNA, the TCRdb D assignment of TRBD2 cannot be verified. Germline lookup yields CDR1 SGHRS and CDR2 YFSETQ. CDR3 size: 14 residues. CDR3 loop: CASSLERAPRTQYF.

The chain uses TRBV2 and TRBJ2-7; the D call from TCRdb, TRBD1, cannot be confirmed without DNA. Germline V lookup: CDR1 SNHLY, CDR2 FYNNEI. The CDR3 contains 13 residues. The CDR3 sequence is CASSKSPLDEQYF.

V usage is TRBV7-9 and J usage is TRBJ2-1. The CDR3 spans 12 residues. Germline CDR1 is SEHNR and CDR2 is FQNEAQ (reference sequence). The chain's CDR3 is CASSSTSNEQFF. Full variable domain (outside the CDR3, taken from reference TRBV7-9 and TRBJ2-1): DTGVSQNPRHKITKRGQNVTFRCDPISEHNRLYWYRQTLGQGPEFLTYFQNEAQLEKSRLLSDRFSAERPKGSFSTLEIQRTEQGDSAMYLCASSSTSNEQFFGPGTRLTVL.